Shown below are 12 T cell receptor beta chains from a single sample sequenced in a study of blood T cell repertoires in COVID-19. TCRdb's copy holds only in-frame clones and misses some; the assay was immunoSEQ multiplex PCR. This sample yields under 250,000 clones, of which approximately 81% are seen a single time; 2.9% belongs to the top ten. The source material was peripheral blood. Receptors originate from a man in his forties or fifties who had recovered from COVID-19.

The chain combines TRBV7-8 with TRBJ1-2; 7 bases are a match to TRBD1. CDR3 length: 14 residues. V was pared by 3 bases and J by 7 bases, with 8 bases of the junction left unmatched. CDR1 and CDR2 from the germline V gene are SGHVS and FQNEAQ. In DNA, the CDR3 is TGTGCCAGCAGCTTCTCTACAGGGGAGTTTGGCTACACCTTC. It encodes CASSFSTGEFGYTF.

The V call is TRBV19, the J call TRBJ2-5, with TRBD1 matching over 10 bases. V shed 5 bases and J 7 bases; nucleotides not matched to a gene: 7. Per germline, CDR1 LNHDA and CDR2 SQIVND (reference sequence). The CDR3 contains 14 residues. This CDR3 is CASSPDRGLGTQYF. The CDR3 DNA reads as TGTGCCAGTAGTCCAGACAGGGGGCTGGGGACCCAGTACTTC.

In DNA form, the CDR3 reads TGTGCCAGCTCACAGGGGTCAGGTTCCTACGAGCAGTACTTC. This codes for CASSQGSGSYEQYF. The chain has TRBV18 and TRBJ2-7; possible D gene TRBD1, 5 bases. Trimming removed 4 bases from V and 1 base from J, with 11 bases in between. CDR1 is KGHSH, CDR2 LQKENI, per germline. The CDR3 covers 14 residues. The whole variable domain, remainder taken from reference TRBV18 and TRBJ2-7, is NAGVMQNPRHLVRRRGQEARLRCSPMKGHSHVYWYRQLPEEGLKFMVYLQKENIIDESGMPKERFSAEFPKEGPSILRIQQVVRGDSAAYFCASSQGSGSYEQYFGPGTRLTVT.

The rearrangement links TRBV28 to TRBJ1-4; a weak D match, TRBD1 (5 bases). CDR1 MDHEN and CDR2 SYDVKM come from the germline V gene. The CDR3 is 16 amino acids. V lost 5 bases and J lost 8, with 21 bases in between. CDR3 bases: TGTGCCAGCAGTCCCCGGACAACCATCCGATTAGAAAAACTGTTTTTT. Encoded protein: CASSPRTTIRLEKLFF.

The chain links TRBV10-2 to TRBJ2-7, with D possibly being TRBD2 (10 bases). With 6 bases removed from V and 0 bases from J, the gap between germline ends came to 21 bases. Germline CDR1 WSHSY, CDR2 SAAADI. The CDR3 spans 17 residues. In nucleotides, the CDR3 is TGCGCCAGCAGCCCGGGACAGGGACTAGCGAGCTCCTACGAGCAGTACTTC. This gives the protein CASSPGQGLASSYEQYF.

This sequence joins TRBV30 and TRBJ1-6; D ambiguous. The CDR3 contains 14 residues. Looked up from germline, CDR1 is GTSNPN and CDR2 is SVGIG (reference sequence). V shed 2 bases and J shed 8 bases, with 13 bases lying between them. The CDR3 reads CAWSREVGDSPLHF. In DNA form, the CDR3 reads TGTGCCTGGAGTAGGGAGGTTGGGGATTCACCCCTCCACTTT.

The CDR3 DNA is TGTGCCAGCAGCTTAGACGGGACTAGCGGGAGGGCTTCCCCCTACGAGCAGTACTTC. Its protein is CASSLDGTSGRASPYEQYF. V gene TRBV7-2 combines with J gene TRBJ2-7, with 16 bases aligning to TRBD2. V gave up 1 base and J gave up 2 bases; unmatched junction bases: 8. From germline, CDR1 is SGHTA and CDR2 FQGNSA. The CDR3 totals 19 residues.

V and J are TRBV18 and TRBJ2-7, with 8 bases fitting TRBD1. After removal of 0 bases from V and 3 bases from J, the junction contained 1 base not matched to a gene. CDR1 and CDR2 from the germline V gene are KGHSH and LQKENI. This CDR3 spans 14 amino acids. In DNA form, the CDR3 reads TGTGCCAGCTCACCACCGGGACAGGACTACGAGCAGTACTTC. It translates to CASSPPGQDYEQYF.

The V and J genes are TRBV7-6 and TRBJ2-5; D perhaps matches TRBD1 (5 bases). The germline CDR1 and CDR2 sequences are SGHVS and FNYEAQ. Trimming pared 5 bases from V and 5 bases from J, leaving 12 bases between. The CDR3 has 13 residues. In DNA form, the CDR3 reads TGTGCCAGCAGCGATAGGGGTGGCGAGACCCAGTACTTC. Translated: CASSDRGGETQYF.

The chain recombines TRBV4-1 with TRBJ1-2, with D tentatively TRBD1 (6 bases). The germline V gene encodes CDR1 MGHRA and CDR2 YSYEKL. Trimming removed 2 bases at V and 1 base at J, with 14 bases between. The CDR3 has 16 residues. The CDR3 region is CASSQTGTGLNYGYTF. The CDR3 region has the DNA TGCGCCAGCAGCCAAACGGGCACAGGGCTTAACTATGGCTACACCTTC.

This rearrangement joins TRBV19 to TRBJ2-7, with 9 nucleotides matching TRBD2. CDR3 length: 15 amino acids. V lost 4 bases and J lost 2; bases outside the gene matches: 6. The V gene's germline CDR1 is LNHDA and CDR2 SQIVND (reference sequence). The CDR3 region is CASSRLGTSTYEQYF. CDR3 sequence (DNA): TGTGCCAGTAGTAGGTTGGGGACTAGCACCTACGAGCAGTACTTC.

CDR3 in amino acids: CASSDRTSAFSYEQYF. The DNA for the CDR3 is TGTGCCAGCAGTGACAGGACTAGCGCCTTCTCCTACGAGCAGTACTTC. The V gene is TRBV2, the J gene TRBJ2-7; 9 nucleotides align to TRBD2. Germline V gives CDR1 SNHLY, CDR2 FYNNEI. The ends lost 3 bases at V and 0 bases at J; junction bases unmatched: 6. The CDR3 totals 16 residues.